Below are 22 T cell receptor beta chains sequenced from a single sample in a study of cytomegalovirus exposure and HLA in healthy donors. With 60 Vbeta and 13 Jbeta primers, the PCR was carried out. TCRdb's copy holds only in-frame clones and misses some; the assay was immunoSEQ multiplex PCR. The table lists 70,000 to 100,000 clones, about two thirds of them singletons. Source material: PBMCs. These receptors originate from a man in his fifties in good health and CMV-seronegative.

This clone was recorded only once. The rearrangement links TRBV5-1 to TRBJ1-1; D is unclear. Trimming pared 0 bases from V and 2 bases from J, leaving 14 bases between. This CDR3 contains 16 residues. In germline, CDR1 is SGHRS, CDR2 YFSETQ. CDR3: CASSLGAWRINTEAFF. In DNA, the CDR3 is TGCGCCAGCAGCTTGGGTGCCTGGCGGATTAACACTGAAGCTTTCTTT. The entire variable domain, with the rest obtained from reference TRBV5-1 and TRBJ1-1, is as follows: KAGVTQTPRYLIKTRGQQVTLSCSPISGHRSVSWYQQTPGQGLQFLFEYFSETQRNKGNFPGRFSGRQFSNSRSEMNVSTLELGDSALYLCASSLGAWRINTEAFFGQGTRLTVV.

This clone was observed a few times. The chain recombines TRBV5-5 with TRBJ1-6; no reliable D call. Germline V lookup: CDR1 SGHKS, CDR2 YYEKEE (reference sequence). This CDR3 contains 13 residues. V lost 1 base and J 10 bases, leaving 9 bases between the germline ends. The CDR3 bases are TGTGCCAGCAGCTTGTCATCAGGATCACCCCTCCACTTT. This translates into CASSLSSGSPLHF. Drawing the rest from reference TRBV5-5 and TRBJ1-6, the complete variable domain is DAGVTQSPTHLIKTRGQQVTLRCSPISGHKSVSWYQQVLGQGPQFIFQYYEKEERGRGNFPDRFSARQFPNYSSELNVNALLLGDSALYLCASSLSSGSPLHFGNGTRLTVT.

This clone was detected a few times. This chain joins TRBV6-5 and TRBJ2-7; no reliable D call. Germline lookup yields CDR1 MNHEY and CDR2 SVGAGI. This CDR3 contains 12 residues. V dropped 6 bases and J dropped 3 bases, with 9 bases sitting between them. DNA for the CDR3: TGTGCCAGCAGGGTCCCCCACTACGAGCAGTACGTC. Its translation is CASRVPHYEQYV.

The chain links TRBV7-9 to TRBJ2-3; D remains unclear. Germline lookup yields CDR1 SEHNR and CDR2 FQNEAQ (reference sequence). The V gene lost 4 bases and the J gene lost 3 bases, with 5 bases spanning the gap. The CDR3 spans 12 residues. The CDR3 sequence is CASSWRTDTQYF. CDR3 DNA: TGTGCCAGCAGCTGGAGAACAGATACGCAGTATTTT.

The chain employs TRBV2 and TRBJ2-1; 8 nucleotides match TRBD1. CDR3 size: 15 residues. V was pared by 7 bases and J by 6 bases, with 11 bases of the junction left unmatched. The germline V gene has CDR1 SNHLY and CDR2 FYNNEI. CDR3 bases: TGTGCCAGCAACTTCTTGGACAGGGTGTTCAATGAGCAGTTCTTC. Its translation: CASNFLDRVFNEQFF.

The V call is TRBV18, the J call TRBJ1-3; D is undetermined. The CDR3 is 14 amino acids. V gave up 3 bases and J gave up 3 bases, with 9 bases separating them. The germline V gene encodes CDR1 KGHSH and CDR2 LQKENI. CDR3 sequence: CASSPRRHGNTIYF. In nucleotides, the CDR3 is TGTGCCAGCTCACCCCGAAGACATGGAAACACCATATATTTT.

This clone has only one observation. The chain combines TRBV30 with TRBJ1-2, with 9 bases matching TRBD1. CDR1 is GTSNPN and CDR2 is SVGIG in the germline V gene (reference sequence). The CDR3 is 13 amino acids. The ends lost 2 bases at V and 7 bases at J; junction bases unmatched: 5. CDR3 in amino acids: CAWSLDRGVGYTF. DNA for the CDR3: TGTGCCTGGAGTTTAGACAGGGGGGTTGGCTACACCTTC.

The chain uses TRBV6-4 and TRBJ1-5; D perhaps matches TRBD1 (6 bases). Germline loops: CDR1 MRHNA, CDR2 SNTAGT. CDR3 size: 13 residues. With 2 bases removed from V and 6 bases from J, the gap between germline ends came to 8 bases. The CDR3 coding sequence is TGTGCCAGCAGTGACCAAGGGGGTCAGCCCCAGCATTTT. Its translation: CASSDQGGQPQHF.

The chain joins TRBV6-5 to TRBJ1-4; 8 bases are shared with TRBD1. CDR3 length equals 14 residues. In germline, CDR1 is MNHEY, CDR2 SVGAGI. V lost 6 bases, J lost 5 bases, and 5 bases stayed unmatched. CDR3 loop: CASRDRGGNEKLFF. CDR3 DNA: TGTGCCAGCAGAGACAGGGGTGGCAATGAAAAACTGTTTTTT.

This clone has a handful of counts. The chain employs TRBV30 and TRBJ2-2; 11 nucleotides line up with TRBD2. There are 14 residues in the CDR3. CDR1 and CDR2 (germline): GTSNPN, SVGIG (reference sequence). Losses at the gene ends were 3 bases for V and 7 bases for J; bases not matched to a gene: 4. The CDR3 sequence: CAWRTSGEGGELFF. The CDR3 nucleotides read TGTGCCTGGAGGACTAGCGGGGAGGGCGGGGAGCTGTTTTTT.

This chain connects TRBV9 to TRBJ2-5; TRBD2 agrees at 10 bases. CDR3 length: 14 residues. With V trimmed by 5 bases and J by 5 bases, 6 bases remained unmatched. Germline V gene lookup returns CDR1 SGDLS and CDR2 YYNGEE. The CDR3 nucleotides are TGTGCCAGCAGTTATCAGACTAGCGGGGAGACCCAGTACTTC. It yields the protein CASSYQTSGETQYF.

The chain uses TRBV30 and TRBJ2-7, with D perhaps TRBD1 (7 bases). Germline loops: CDR1 GTSNPN, CDR2 SVGIG (reference sequence). The CDR3 runs to 15 residues. The germline V and J ends were trimmed by 4 bases and 5 bases, with 21 bases remaining between them. The CDR3 sequence: CAWTPSGRGAHEQYF. CDR3 coding DNA: TGTGCCTGGACCCCGAGCGGCAGGGGGGCCCACGAGCAGTACTTC. Full variable domain (remainder filled in from reference TRBV30 and TRBJ2-7): SQTIHQWPATLVQPVGSPLSLECTVEGTSNPNLYWYRQAAGRGLQLLFYSVGIGQISSEVPQNLSASRPQDRQFILSSKKLLLSDSGFYLCAWTPSGRGAHEQYFGPGTRLTVT.

The rearrangement links TRBV30 to TRBJ2-3; D is undetermined. The CDR3 extends over 13 amino acids. V lost 2 bases, J lost 7 bases, and 13 bases lay in between. Germline CDR1 reads GTSNPN; CDR2 reads SVGIG (reference sequence). CDR3 sequence: CAWSPIETYTQYF. CDR3 DNA: TGTGCCTGGAGTCCGATTGAGACATATACGCAGTATTTT. The complete variable domain, with remaining parts taken from reference TRBV30 and TRBJ2-3, reads SQTIHQWPATLVQPVGSPLSLECTVEGTSNPNLYWYRQAAGRGLQLLFYSVGIGQISSEVPQNLSASRPQDRQFILSSKKLLLSDSGFYLCAWSPIETYTQYFGPGTRLTVL.

The chain employs TRBV5-1 and TRBJ2-7, with D possibly TRBD2 on 6 matching bases. The CDR3 sequence is 16 residues long. The V gene's germline CDR1 is SGHRS and CDR2 YFSETQ. The V end was cut by 4 bases, the J end by 0 bases, with 17 bases between. The CDR3 loop reads CASSIPQERASYEQYV. The CDR3 DNA reads TGCGCCAGCAGCATACCCCAGGAGCGGGCCTCCTACGAGCAGTACGTC.

This clone showed up just a few times. The V call is TRBV6-1, the J call TRBJ2-1, with D possibly matching TRBD1 (6 bases). V was cut by 11 bases and J by 6 bases, with 20 bases left in between. Per germline, CDR1 MNHNS and CDR2 SASEGT. The CDR3 sequence is 14 residues long. This CDR3 is CAGLEQGRSNEQFF. In DNA, the CDR3 is TGTGCCGGACTGGAACAGGGCAGGAGCAATGAGCAGTTCTTC.

This chain uses TRBV21-1 with TRBJ2-7; the table's D call of TRBD1 was not tested on the DNA. TRBV21-1 represents a pseudogene. There are 14 residues in the CDR3. The chain's CDR3 is CASSPGQGAREQYV. CDR3 nucleotides: TGTGCCAGCAGCCCGGGACAGGGGGCGAGGGAGCAGTACGTC.

This clone was observed once. The chain has TRBV30 and TRBJ2-7, with TRBD1 matching 7 bases. The CDR3 runs 17 residues. Unmatched junction bases numbered 16, after V lost 2 bases and J lost 3 bases. CDR1 GTSNPN and CDR2 SVGIG come from the germline V gene (reference sequence). The CDR3 sequence: CAWSHDPQGSLRYEQYV. CDR3 DNA: TGTGCCTGGAGTCACGACCCACAGGGGTCTCTTCGCTACGAGCAGTACGTC.

The rearrangement links TRBV2 to TRBJ1-1; tentatively, D is TRBD1 (6 bases). Trimming shortened V by 4 bases and J by 6 bases, and 15 bases separated the two germline ends. This CDR3 spans 14 amino acids. Germline assignment: CDR1 SNHLY and CDR2 FYNNEI. DNA for the CDR3: TGTGCCAGCAGTGTGGAGCAGGGGTTGTCTGAAGCTTTCTTT. Its translation: CASSVEQGLSEAFF.

V and J are TRBV11-2 and TRBJ2-1, with D maybe TRBD2 (5 bases). Germline V gives CDR1 SGHAT, CDR2 FQNNGV. CDR3 size: 14 residues. V was pared by 3 bases and J by 9 bases, with 15 bases between. CDR3 protein: CASSFRRLAVEQFF. The CDR3 bases are TGTGCCAGCAGCTTCCGGAGGCTAGCCGTTGAGCAGTTCTTC.

This sequence joins TRBV2 and TRBJ2-3; a weak D match, TRBD2 (5 bases). Germline CDR1 reads SNHLY; CDR2 reads FYNNEI. The V end lost 5 bases, the J end lost 4 bases, and 10 bases lay between the germline ends. The CDR3 length is 13 residues. The CDR3: CASSPRAPDTQYF. CDR3 nucleotide sequence: TGTGCCAGCAGTCCGAGGGCGCCAGATACGCAGTATTTT.

The chain recombines TRBV7-2 with TRBJ1-2; TRBD1 agrees at 10 bases. Losses at the gene ends were 3 bases for V and 8 bases for J; bases not matched to a gene: 6. The CDR3 totals 14 residues. Germline V gives CDR1 SGHTA, CDR2 FQGNSA. The DNA for the CDR3 is TGTGCCAGCAGCTTCCGTGGGACAGGGGAGGGCTACACCTTC. Protein: CASSFRGTGEGYTF.

The rearrangement joins TRBV5-4 to TRBJ2-3, with 10 bases that match TRBD2. V shed 4 bases and J 5 bases; nucleotides not matched to a gene: 10. Looked up from germline, CDR1 is SGHNT and CDR2 is YYREEE (reference sequence). The CDR3 loop spans 16 amino acids. The CDR3 loop reads CASSPRSGGAIDTQYF. Written as DNA, the CDR3 is TGTGCCAGCAGCCCCCGCAGCGGGGGGGCAATAGATACGCAGTATTTT.